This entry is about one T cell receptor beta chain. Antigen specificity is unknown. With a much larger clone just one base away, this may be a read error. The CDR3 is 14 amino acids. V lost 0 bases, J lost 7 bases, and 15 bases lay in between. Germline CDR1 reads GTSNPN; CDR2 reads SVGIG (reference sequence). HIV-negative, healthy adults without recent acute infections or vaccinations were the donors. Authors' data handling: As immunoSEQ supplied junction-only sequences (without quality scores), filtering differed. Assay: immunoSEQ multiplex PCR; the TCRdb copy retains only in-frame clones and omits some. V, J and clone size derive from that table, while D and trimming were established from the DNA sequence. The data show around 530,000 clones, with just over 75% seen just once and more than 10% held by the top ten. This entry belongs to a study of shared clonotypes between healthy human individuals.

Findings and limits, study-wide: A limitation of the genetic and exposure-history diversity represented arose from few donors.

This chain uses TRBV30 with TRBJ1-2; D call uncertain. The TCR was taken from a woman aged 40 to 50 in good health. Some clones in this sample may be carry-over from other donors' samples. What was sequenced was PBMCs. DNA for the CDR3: TGTGCCTGGAGTGTACTGTCGGTGGCGGGTGGCTACACCTTC. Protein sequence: CAWSVLSVAGGYTF.